The rows below give T cell receptor beta chains drawn from one sample of a study of blood T cell repertoires in COVID-19. The table came from immunoSEQ multiplex PCR; TCRdb's copy has only in-frame clones and leaves some out. Of fewer than 110,000 clones in the sample, approximately 88% were seen once. Sample: peripheral blood. The receptors here all came from a man between 50 and 59 years old with active or convalescent COVID-19. The CDR3 runs from the conserved cysteine through the conserved F or W. The D gene is left open where the match is weak. The size of a clone is reported for some rows only, either as once, few or many, or as a class for expanded clones.

d_call j_call clone_size v_call cdr3_aa cdr3_nt
. TRBJ2-3 . TRBV24-1 CATSAGDTQYF TGTGCCACCAGTGCGGGAGATACGCAGTATTTT
TRBD1 TRBJ1-2 . TRBV28 CASGQGIYGYTF TGTGCCAGTGGACAGGGTATCTATGGCTACACCTTC
. TRBJ2-7 . TRBV5-4 CASSLRLENGEQYF TGTGCCAGCAGCTTGAGATTAGAAAACGGCGAGCAGTACTTC
. TRBJ1-4 once TRBV10-1 CASSGGPNEKLFF TGCGCCAGCAGTGGGGGGCCTAATGAAAAACTGTTTTTT
. TRBJ1-2 . TRBV21-1 CASSKGKAGNYTF TGTGCCAGCAGCAAAGGAAAAGCGGGGAACTACACCTTC
TRBD1 TRBJ2-7 . TRBV3-1/TRBV3-2 CASSQRRTGGEQYF TGTGCCAGCAGCCAAAGAAGGACAGGGGGCGAGCAGTACTTC
TRBD1 TRBJ1-3 . TRBV19 CASSEGQPGNTIYF TGTGCCAGTAGTGAGGGACAGCCTGGAAACACCATATATTTT
. TRBJ1-5 . TRBV30 CAWNSGFSNQPQHF TGTGCCTGGAATTCGGGTTTTAGCAATCAGCCCCAGCATTTT
TRBD2 TRBJ2-5 . TRBV3-1/TRBV3-2 CASSRRGSGRGGQETQYF TGTGCCAGCAGCCGCCGAGGATCAGGGAGGGGAGGGCAAGAGACCCAGTACTTC
TRBD2 TRBJ2-1 few TRBV5-4 CASNSGTSGGNEQFF TGTGCCAGCAACTCCGGGACTAGCGGGGGCAATGAGCAGTTCTTC
. TRBJ1-6 . TRBV5-1 CASSLGQGSSPLHF TGCGCCAGCAGCTTGGGTCAGGGGTCTTCACCCCTCCACTTT
. TRBJ1-5 . TRBV7-2 CASSLGYRNQPQHF TGTGCCAGCAGCTTAGGCTACCGAAATCAGCCCCAGCATTTT
TRBD1 TRBJ1-2 . TRBV6-5 CASSYSGQGFTGYTF TGTGCCAGCAGTTACTCCGGACAGGGGTTTACTGGCTACACCTTC
. TRBJ2-2 . TRBV7-2 CASSLVAGPGELFF TGTGCCAGCAGCTTAGTGGCGGGCCCCGGGGAGCTGTTTTTT
TRBD1 TRBJ2-5 . TRBV6-5 CASKRQGLEETQYF TGTGCCAGCAAACGACAGGGATTGGAAGAGACCCAGTACTTC
TRBD1 TRBJ2-2 . TRBV5-1 CASSLDRGQRGELFF TGCGCCAGCAGCTTGGACAGGGGGCAGAGAGGGGAGCTGTTTTTT
. TRBJ1-6 . TRBV9 CASSVDSGWKSPLHF TGTGCCAGCAGCGTAGATTCAGGGTGGAAATCACCCCTCCACTTT
TRBD2 TRBJ2-1 . TRBV6-1 CASSELAGSYNEQFF TGTGCCAGCAGTGAGCTAGCGGGATCCTACAATGAGCAGTTCTTC
. TRBJ2-1 . TRBV7-9 CASSSRQDQFF TGTGCCAGCAGCTCACGACAAGATCAGTTCTTC
. TRBJ2-3 . TRBV30 CAWRWGADTQYF TGTGCCTGGAGATGGGGCGCAGATACGCAGTATTTT
. TRBJ2-7 . TRBV11-2 CASSLGYGQAHSYEQYF TGTGCCAGCAGCTTAGGGTATGGGCAGGCGCACTCCTACGAGCAGTACTTC
. TRBJ2-2 once TRBV5-1 CASSSRDTYANTGELFF TGCGCCAGCAGCTCCCGGGACACTTACGCGAACACCGGGGAGCTGTTTTTT
TRBD1 TRBJ1-2 . TRBV20-1 CSASPDRVNGYTF TGCAGTGCTAGTCCGGACAGGGTTAATGGCTACACCTTC
TRBD1 TRBJ1-2 once TRBV6-5 CASSPPDRENYGYTF TGTGCCAGCAGTCCCCCCGACAGGGAAAATTATGGCTACACCTTC
. TRBJ2-3 . TRBV28 CASTGTSSTDTQYF TGTGCCAGCACAGGTACTTCTAGCACAGATACGCAGTATTTT
TRBD2 TRBJ2-7 . TRBV4-3 CASSQGSSGASYEQYF TGCGCCAGCAGCCAAGGATCTAGCGGGGCATCCTACGAGCAGTACTTC
. TRBJ1-1 . TRBV10-3 CAISEGPWDTEAFF TGTGCCATCAGTGAGGGGCCGTGGGACACTGAAGCTTTCTTT
TRBD2 TRBJ2-6 . TRBV11-2 CASSPKTSGSRGANVLTF TGTGCCAGCAGCCCTAAGACTAGCGGGAGTCGTGGGGCCAACGTCCTGACTTTC
TRBD1 TRBJ2-7 . TRBV19 CASTLQPGQEQYF TGTGCCAGTACCCTACAACCGGGACAGGAGCAGTACTTC
. TRBJ1-2 . TRBV12-3/TRBV12-4 CASSPQGLASF TGTGCCAGCAGTCCCCAGGGACTTGCCTCCTTC
. TRBJ1-1 . TRBV28 CASSPRGRPVEGTEAFF TGTGCCAGCAGTCCCCGGGGCCGACCCGTGGAGGGCACTGAAGCTTTCTTT
. TRBJ1-1 once TRBV7-2 CASSFGQGGTEAFF TGTGCCAGCAGCTTCGGGCAGGGCGGCACTGAAGCTTTCTTT
TRBD1 TRBJ2-1 . TRBV7-9 CASRDRYNEQFF TGTGCCAGCAGGGACAGGTACAATGAGCAGTTCTTC
TRBD2 TRBJ2-1 . TRBV7-2 CASSSRAGEAVYEQFF TGTGCCAGCAGCTCCCGAGCGGGAGAAGCAGTCTATGAGCAGTTCTTC
. TRBJ1-5 . TRBV19 CASSIGGGYSNQPQHF TGTGCCAGTAGTATAGGTGGCGGTTATAGCAATCAGCCCCAGCATTTT
TRBD1 TRBJ1-4 . TRBV2 CASSLSTGVGEKLFF TGTGCCAGCAGTTTATCGACAGGGGTTGGTGAAAAACTGTTTTTT
TRBD1 TRBJ1-5 . TRBV30 CAWSVTGVRDQPQHF TGTGCCTGGAGTGTAACAGGGGTTAGGGATCAGCCCCAGCATTTT
TRBD1 TRBJ2-7 . TRBV7-2 CASSLGQGYSYEQYF TGTGCCAGCAGCTTGGGACAGGGGTATTCCTACGAGCAGTACTTC
TRBD2 TRBJ2-1 once TRBV27 CASSALAGGGSEQFF TGTGCCAGCAGTGCCCTAGCGGGAGGGGGATCTGAGCAGTTCTTC
. TRBJ2-5 medium-sized TRBV7-2 CASSPRGRETQYF TGTGCCAGCAGCCCTAGGGGTCGCGAGACCCAGTACTTC
TRBD2 TRBJ2-4 . TRBV6-1 CASSEITGLAELAKNIQYF TGTGCCAGCAGTGAAATTACGGGACTAGCGGAGCTAGCCAAAAACATTCAGTACTTC
. TRBJ1-1 once TRBV3-1/TRBV3-2 CASSQGAVYTEAFF TGTGCCAGCAGCCAAGGGGCAGTTTACACTGAAGCTTTCTTT
. TRBJ2-1 . TRBV3-1/TRBV3-2 CASSHLASEQFF TGTGCCAGCAGCCATCTGGCTTCCGAGCAGTTCTTC
. TRBJ1-4 . TRBV5-1 CASSLGDNLLPTEKLFF TGCGCCAGCAGCTTGGGCGACAACCTCTTACCTACGGAAAAACTGTTTTTT
TRBD2 TRBJ2-3 . TRBV27 CASSNRGLAGGEDTQYF TGTGCCAGCAGTAACCGGGGACTAGCGGGAGGCGAAGATACGCAGTATTTT
TRBD2 TRBJ2-3 once TRBV18 CASSPRTSGSMTDTQYF TGTGCCAGCTCACCGAGGACTAGCGGGAGTATGACAGATACGCAGTATTTT
TRBD2 TRBJ2-5 . TRBV9 CASSVGSGGSETQYF TGTGCCAGCAGCGTAGGGTCCGGCGGGAGTGAGACCCAGTACTTC
. TRBJ1-5 . TRBV30 CAWSPAGTLPYQPQHF TGTGCCTGGAGTCCCGCTGGGACACTTCCTTATCAGCCCCAGCATTTT
TRBD2 TRBJ2-1 . TRBV19 CASRIGRTSGTNEQFF TGTGCCAGTAGAATCGGGAGGACTAGCGGGACCAATGAGCAGTTCTTC
TRBD2 TRBJ2-7 . TRBV10-2 CASSGGTSGSRRGEQYF TGCGCCAGCAGTGGGGGGACTAGCGGGAGCAGACGGGGCGAGCAGTACTTC
TRBD1 TRBJ1-2 . TRBV4-3 CASSPDRGGNGYTF TGCGCCAGCAGCCCTGACAGGGGGGGCAATGGCTACACCTTC
TRBD1 TRBJ2-5 . TRBV10-1 CASSGTQGQETQYF TGCGCCAGCAGTGGGACACAGGGGCAAGAGACCCAGTACTTC
. TRBJ1-4 . TRBV27 CASSLVSPGGNEKLFF TGTGCCAGCAGTTTGGTTTCCCCCGGGGGTAATGAAAAACTGTTTTTT
TRBD1 TRBJ2-2 . TRBV5-5 CASSDRGTGELFF TGTGCCAGCAGCGACAGGGGTACCGGGGAGCTGTTTTTT
TRBD1 TRBJ1-2 . TRBV28 CASRGTGDGYTF TGTGCCAGCAGGGGGACAGGGGACGGCTACACCTTC